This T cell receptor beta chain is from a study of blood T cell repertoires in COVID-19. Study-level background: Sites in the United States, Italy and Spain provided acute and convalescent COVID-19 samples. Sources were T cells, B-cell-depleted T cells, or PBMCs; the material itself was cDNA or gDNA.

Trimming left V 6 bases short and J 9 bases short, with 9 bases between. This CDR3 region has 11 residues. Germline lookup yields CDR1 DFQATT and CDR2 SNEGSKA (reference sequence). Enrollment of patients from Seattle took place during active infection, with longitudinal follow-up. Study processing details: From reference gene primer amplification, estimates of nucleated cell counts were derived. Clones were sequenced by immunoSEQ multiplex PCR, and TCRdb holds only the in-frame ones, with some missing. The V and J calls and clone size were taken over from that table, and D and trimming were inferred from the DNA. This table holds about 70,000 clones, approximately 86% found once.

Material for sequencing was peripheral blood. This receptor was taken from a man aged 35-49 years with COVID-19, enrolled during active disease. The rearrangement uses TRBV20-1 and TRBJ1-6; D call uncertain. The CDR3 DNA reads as TGCAGTGCCAGGCTCAGTTCACCCCTCCACTTT. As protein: CSARLSSPLHF.